One and the same sample provided the 24 T cell receptor beta chains below, sequenced in a study of T-cell memory formation after mild COVID-19. TCRdb reanalysed the 5' RACE reads using MiXCR and keeps one entry per CDR3 protein. The profile shows under 400,000 distinct CDR3 sequences, around 28% of them singletons. The specimen was PBMCs or a T cell subset sorted from them (not recorded which). These TCRs come from an adult woman who had mild COVID-19 (a few samples of this study predate the infection). Cell type and time point are not known.

This clonotype has only a few counts. V and J are TRBV29-1 and TRBJ1-2; TRBD1 might be the D (6 bases). V shed 3 bases and J shed 4 bases, with 15 bases lying between them. Germline loops: CDR1 SQVTM, CDR2 ANQGSEA. CDR3 length: 14 amino acids. As DNA, the CDR3 is TGCAGCGTTGATCCGGGGGGCGCTGGCTATGGCTACACCTTC. Protein: CSVDPGGAGYGYTF.

This clonotype has only a few counts. The rearrangement uses TRBV4-2 and TRBJ2-7; 8 bases agree with TRBD2. This CDR3 region has 16 residues. J was trimmed by 3 bases and V by 0 bases; bases with no gene match: 7. Germline V gene data show CDR1 as LGHNA and CDR2 as YNFKEQ. In DNA, the CDR3 is TGTGCCAGCAGCCAAGATGCAAGCGGGGGCAACTACGAGCAGTACTTC. Its translation is CASSQDASGGNYEQYF.

The V call is TRBV12-3 or TRBV12-4, the J call TRBJ2-3, with D tentatively TRBD1 (6 bases). Trimming cost V 4 bases and J 13 bases, with 12 bases left between them. The CDR3 sequence is 11 residues long. The CDR3: CASSWRQVEYF. Here the CDR3 DNA reads TGTGCCAGCAGTTGGCGACAGGTGGAGTATTTT.

The rearrangement joins TRBV6-5 to TRBJ2-5, with TRBD2 as a possible D gene (5 bases). Trimming shortened V by 0 bases and J by 2 bases, and 19 bases separated the two germline ends. This CDR3 spans 18 amino acids. The V gene's germline CDR1 is MNHEY and CDR2 SVGAGI. CDR3 protein: CASSYSRLQPRRQETQYF. CDR3 in DNA: TGTGCCAGCAGTTACTCGAGGTTACAGCCACGGAGGCAAGAGACCCAGTACTTC.

This chain uses TRBV7-3 with TRBJ2-1; D is undetermined. V shed 5 bases and J shed 8 bases, with 16 bases lying between them. Germline V gene sequence: CDR1 SGHTA, CDR2 FQGTGA. The CDR3 totals 14 residues. The CDR3: CASSTLGVPDEQFF. The DNA of the CDR3 is TGTGCCAGCAGCACATTGGGTGTGCCCGATGAGCAGTTCTTC.

J is TRBJ2-5 and V is TRBV30; D may be TRBD1 or TRBD2 (6 bases each). V lost 0 bases and J lost 5, with 10 bases in between. This CDR3 region has 13 residues. The germline V gene encodes CDR1 GTSNPN and CDR2 SVGIG (reference sequence). The CDR3 sequence: CAWSVGGPETQYF. DNA for the CDR3: TGTGCCTGGAGTGTGGGGGGCCCGGAGACCCAGTACTTC.

A few counts support this clonotype. The chain carries TRBV11-2 and TRBJ2-2; D is unclear. Germline loops: CDR1 SGHAT, CDR2 FQNNGV. Trimming shortened V by 5 bases and J by 5 bases, and 9 bases separated the two germline ends. The CDR3 spans 13 residues. CDR3 loop: CASSVGWTGELFF. The CDR3 DNA reads TGTGCCAGCAGCGTTGGGTGGACCGGGGAGCTGTTTTTT.

The CDR3 spells CATSRALLGPRGYTF. The CDR3 coding sequence is TGTGCCACCAGCAGAGCTCTTCTCGGGCCGCGGGGCTACACCTTC. The chain has TRBV15 and TRBJ1-2, with D unclear. In germline, CDR1 is LNHNV, CDR2 YYDKDF (reference sequence). CDR3 size: 15 residues. V lost 1 base and J 8 bases, leaving 17 bases between the germline ends.

CDR3 in amino acids: CASSVEAGDSYEQYF. CDR3 coding DNA: TGTGCCAGCAGCGTAGAGGCAGGGGACTCCTACGAGCAGTACTTC. The chain uses TRBV9 and TRBJ2-7; perhaps TRBD1 as D (6 bases). This CDR3 has 15 residues. Trimming left V 0 bases short and J 0 bases short, with 10 bases between. Looked up from germline, CDR1 is SGDLS and CDR2 is YYNGEE.

In this sample, this clonotype turned up a few times. The rearrangement joins TRBV29-1 to TRBJ2-3; maybe TRBD2 (6 bases). The CDR3 consists of 15 residues. Trimming removed 2 bases at V and 2 bases at J, with 14 bases between. Per germline, CDR1 SQVTM and CDR2 ANQGSEA. The CDR3 sequence: CSVEPREESTDTQYF. For the CDR3, the DNA is TGCAGCGTTGAACCCAGGGAGGAGTCCACAGATACGCAGTATTTT.

The V gene is TRBV6-1, the J gene TRBJ2-3; 8 bases agree with TRBD2. Germline CDR1 reads MNHNS; CDR2 reads SASEGT. The junction had 9 bases not matched to a gene; V was cut back by 5 bases and J by 5 bases. There are 15 residues in the CDR3. The CDR3 loop is CASSFHSGAGDTQYF. CDR3 DNA sequence: TGTGCCAGCAGTTTCCATAGCGGGGCGGGAGATACGCAGTATTTT.

The rearrangement joins TRBV9 to TRBJ2-1; no clear D gene. The germline V gene encodes CDR1 SGDLS and CDR2 YYNGEE. The V and J ends lost 2 bases and 6 bases respectively, with 12 bases between them. The CDR3 covers 14 residues. The CDR3 here is CASSVTPVGNEQFF. CDR3 nucleotides: TGTGCCAGCAGCGTGACCCCGGTGGGCAATGAGCAGTTCTTC.

There are a few counts of this clonotype. The chain couples TRBV6-2 or TRBV6-3 to TRBJ2-5; D remains ambiguous. CDR3 length: 14 amino acids. The germline CDR1 and CDR2 sequences are MNHEY and SVGEGT. V was trimmed by 6 bases and J by 2 bases, leaving 13 bases between them. The CDR3 DNA sequence: TGTGCCAGCAGCCCCGACGGCTTGCAAGAGACCCAGTACTTC. Its protein product is CASSPDGLQETQYF.

This clonotype has ten or more counts. V usage is TRBV6-2 or TRBV6-3 and J usage is TRBJ2-1; D might be TRBD2 (5 bases). Germline V gives CDR1 MNHEY, CDR2 SVGEGT. The CDR3 length is 15 residues. Trimming took 6 bases from V and 1 from J, leaving 13 bases between them. The CDR3 DNA reads as TGTGCCAGCAGCTCGTCAGGCGGGTCCTACAATGAGCAGTTCTTC. As protein: CASSSSGGSYNEQFF.

This CDR3 reads CASSQGMEKDTQYF. The CDR3 nucleotides are TGTGCCAGCAGCCAAGGGATGGAGAAGGATACGCAGTATTTT. The rearrangement uses TRBV3-1 and TRBJ2-3; D unclear. Germline V gene sequence: CDR1 LGHDT, CDR2 YNNKEL (reference sequence). This CDR3 has 14 amino acids. Trimming removed 1 base at V and 6 bases at J, with 11 bases between.

This clonotype was seen a few times. The rearrangement uses TRBV20-1 and TRBJ2-7; TRBD2 matches at 12 bases. Losses at the gene ends were 2 bases for V and 2 bases for J; bases not matched to a gene: 7. In germline, CDR1 is DFQATT, CDR2 SNEGSKA (reference sequence). This CDR3 has 16 amino acids. The CDR3 region has the DNA TGCAGTGCTAGACCCTTACTAGCGGGGGGTCCCTACGAGCAGTACTTC. Translated: CSARPLLAGGPYEQYF.

The chain carries TRBV5-1 and TRBJ2-1; TRBD2 agrees at 14 bases. This CDR3 is built from 17 residues. The trim removed 3 bases at V and 4 bases at J, leaving 6 bases unmatched. Germline assignment: CDR1 SGHRS and CDR2 YFSETQ. The CDR3 loop is CASSSAGTSGGYNEQFF. In DNA form, the CDR3 reads TGCGCCAGCAGCTCCGCCGGGACTAGCGGGGGTTACAATGAGCAGTTCTTC. Drawing the rest from reference TRBV5-1 and TRBJ2-1, the complete variable domain is KAGVTQTPRYLIKTRGQQVTLSCSPISGHRSVSWYQQTPGQGLQFLFEYFSETQRNKGNFPGRFSGRQFSNSRSEMNVSTLELGDSALYLCASSSAGTSGGYNEQFFGPGTRLTVL.

This clonotype showed up many times. The J gene is TRBJ2-3, the V gene TRBV29-1; no reliable D call. Germline CDR1 is SQVTM and CDR2 is ANQGSEA. Trimming pared 4 bases from V and 0 bases from J, leaving 8 bases between. CDR3 length equals 13 residues. The CDR3 sequence: CSVGQTSTDTQYF. As DNA, the CDR3 is TGCAGCGTTGGCCAGACAAGCACAGATACGCAGTATTTT.

This clonotype has more than one count but fewer than ten. The junction departs from the called germline gene at one end, perhaps through a read error. The chain employs TRBV5-6 and TRBJ2-1; D unclear. This CDR3 is built from 12 residues. In germline, CDR1 is SGHDT, CDR2 YYEEEE. The CDR3, as DNA: TGTGCCAGCAGCCCCCTTGGTCCCAAGATGATCTTC. It specifies CASSPLGPKMIF.

The gene calls are TRBV5-1 and TRBJ1-6; D unresolved. This CDR3 is 13 amino acids long. V was pared by 1 base and J by 7 bases, with 6 bases between. Germline V gene data show CDR1 as SGHRS and CDR2 as YFSETQ. CDR3 DNA sequence: TGCGCCAGCAGCTTGACCTGGAATTCACCCCTCCACTTT. Encoded protein: CASSLTWNSPLHF.

The J gene is TRBJ1-2, the V gene TRBV25-1; TRBD1 aligns across 9 bases. The germline gives CDR1 MGHDK, CDR2 SYGVNS. The CDR3 has 13 residues. J lost 3 bases, V lost 6 bases, and 2 bases had no gene match. The CDR3 region has the DNA TGTGCCAGCAGACGGGACAGGGACTATGGCTACACCTTC. It translates to CASRRDRDYGYTF.

The count of this clonotype is one. This chain links TRBV20-1 with TRBJ2-5, with TRBD2 as a possible D gene (6 bases). The CDR3 is 13 residues long. CDR1 is DFQATT, CDR2 SNEGSKA, per germline (reference sequence). V was clipped by 6 bases and J by 0 bases, with 11 bases between them. CDR3 in DNA: TGCAGTGCAAGACGGGGGAACCAAGAGACCCAGTACTTC. Translated: CSARRGNQETQYF.

This clonotype was seen a few times. The chain joins TRBV20-1 to TRBJ2-3, with 7 bases aligning to TRBD2. Trimming cost V 1 base and J 1 base; bases outside gene matches: 2. Germline CDR1 and CDR2: DFQATT and SNEGSKA (reference sequence). The CDR3 has 14 residues. CDR3 loop: CSARGLAGTDTQYF. As DNA, the CDR3 is TGCAGTGCTAGAGGGCTAGCGGGCACAGATACGCAGTATTTT.

In this sample, this clonotype turned up a few times. DNA of the CDR3: TGTGCCAGCAGCTTGGTGGGGGACAGGTCCTACGAGCAGTACTTC. It yields the protein CASSLVGDRSYEQYF. The chain combines TRBV7-9 with TRBJ2-7, with 8 bases aligning to TRBD1. Trimming cost V 3 bases and J 1 base; bases outside gene matches: 5. The CDR3 sequence is 15 residues long. In germline, CDR1 is SEHNR, CDR2 FQNEAQ (reference sequence).